This TCR beta chain was profiled in a study of tumor-infiltrating lymphocytes in primary liver carcinoma. Germline loops: CDR1 SGHNT, CDR2 YYREEE (reference sequence). The CDR3 runs 15 residues. With around 490 ng total RNA as template and a constant-region primer, TCR beta cDNA was made. The TCR beta library was amplified through three nested multiplex PCR rounds in a modified ARM-PCR procedure. For around 9 cycles apiece, the opening two PCR rounds ran with TRBV1-TRBV30 forward primers and a C-beta reverse primer. MiXCR was run by TCRdb on the multiplex PCR reads, yielding one entry per CDR3 protein. The sample has 100,000 or so distinct CDR3 sequences, more than 60% seen once. Starting material for RNA and DNA co-extraction consisted of roughly 20-34 mg of unsorted bulk tissue. In the case of this clonotype: The junction differs from germline at one of its ends, possibly a read error.

This chain links TRBV5-4 with TRBJ2-3, with D maybe TRBD1 (6 bases). The source material was liver tumor tissue from sampling region 5. Subset meaning: tumor region T5, tumor centre. The TCR comes from a woman aged 55-70 years with primary liver carcinoma and hepatitis B virus infection. DNA of the CDR3: TGTGCCAGCAGCGTGGACAGTAAATCCACAGATACGCAATATTTT. Residues: CASSVDSKSTDTQYF. Full variable domain (missing parts from reference TRBV5-4 and TRBJ2-3): ETGVTQSPTHLIKTRGQQVTLRCSSQSGHNTVSWYQQALGQGPQFIFQYYREEENGRGNFPPRFSGLQFPNYSSELNVNALELDDSALYLCASSVDSKSTDTQYFGPGTRLTVL.